The clone carrying this T cell receptor beta chain is termed medium-sized. The antigen remains undetermined. This sample is drawn from a study of HIV-infected patients and healthy controls. Study-wide results and caveats: No HLA typing of donors was done in this study.

Alpha and beta constant-region primers primed reverse transcription of about 470 ng RNA. Separate chain-specific third strand synthesis with multiplexing indices produced the alpha and beta libraries. TCRdb reanalysed the 5' RACE reads using MiXCR and keeps one entry per CDR3 protein. This repertoire shows about 6,400 distinct CDR3 sequences, 10% to 11% found once; its top ten account for roughly 30%. The CDR3 sequence is 16 residues long. The germline V and J ends were trimmed by 2 bases and 0 bases, with 8 bases remaining between them. Germline-derived CDR1 and CDR2 are LGHDT and YNNKEL (reference sequence). No cell fractionation was done, so the repertoire covers all unsorted peripheral blood T cells.

The sequence was obtained from an adult with HIV infection. The chain uses TRBV3-1 and TRBJ2-6; D gene unclear. The specimen was blood, collected before antiretroviral therapy. This CDR3 reads CASSQTVISGANVLTF. CDR3 nucleotide sequence: TGTGCCAGCAGCCAAACCGTTATCTCTGGGGCCAACGTCCTGACTTTC.